One and the same sample provided the 12 T cell receptor beta chains below, sequenced in a study of blood T cell repertoires in COVID-19. Some clones are missing from TCRdb's copy, which holds only in-frame ones; the method was immunoSEQ multiplex PCR. The top ten clones hold approximately 5% of a sample with a few hundred thousand clones, 80% to 85% of them seen once. The specimen was PBMCs or T cells enriched from blood (not recorded which). Source of these receptors: a woman aged 45-65 years who had recovered from COVID-19.

This rearrangement joins TRBV6-1 to TRBJ1-2; D remains ambiguous. Trimming took off 3 bases at V and 8 bases at J, with 16 bases between the two ends. The CDR3 is 14 amino acids. Germline-derived CDR1 and CDR2 are MNHNS and SASEGT. CDR3 protein: CASSETSRAGGYTF. In DNA, the CDR3 is TGTGCCAGCAGTGAGACTTCCCGCGCGGGCGGCTACACCTTC.

This clone was recorded a few times. J is TRBJ1-1 and V is TRBV5-1; maybe TRBD1 (6 bases). The V end lost 3 bases, the J end lost 8 bases, and 11 bases lay between the germline ends. Germline loops: CDR1 SGHRS, CDR2 YFSETQ. This CDR3 has 12 amino acids. CDR3 sequence reads: CASSSQGYEAFF. For the CDR3, the DNA is TGCGCCAGCAGCTCTCAGGGGTACGAAGCTTTCTTT. Filled out from reference TRBV5-1 and TRBJ1-1, the complete variable domain reads KAGVTQTPRYLIKTRGQQVTLSCSPISGHRSVSWYQQTPGQGLQFLFEYFSETQRNKGNFPGRFSGRQFSNSRSEMNVSTLELGDSALYLCASSSQGYEAFFGQGTRLTVV.

The chain uses TRBV6-5 and TRBJ2-1; 7 bases agree with TRBD2. Germline-derived CDR1 and CDR2 are MNHEY and SVGAGI. Losses at the gene ends were 8 bases for V and 5 bases for J; bases not matched to a gene: 9. The CDR3 extends over 14 amino acids. The CDR3 DNA is TGTGCCAGCGGGGCCGGACTAGTGCACAATGAGCAGTTCTTC. It encodes CASGAGLVHNEQFF.

The gene calls are TRBV4-3 and TRBJ1-6, with D possibly matching TRBD1 (5 bases). This CDR3 is 15 amino acids long. From germline, CDR1 is LGHNA and CDR2 YSLEER. V was clipped by 1 base and J by 9 bases, with 13 bases between them. Here the CDR3 DNA reads TGCGCCAGCAGCCAAGGGGGCGCGAAAAGTTCACCCCTCCACTTT. Amino acids: CASSQGGAKSSPLHF.

The chain combines TRBV12-3 or TRBV12-4 with TRBJ1-2; TRBD1 aligns across 8 bases. V trimming: 6 bases; J trimming: 7 bases; junction bases outside the gene matches: 4. CDR3 length equals 12 residues. Written as DNA, the CDR3 is TGTGCCAGCAGACCCGGGACAGGTGGCTACACCTTC. Translating gives CASRPGTGGYTF.

This clone was seen a few times. The CDR3 here is CASSSTDTDYNEQFF. The CDR3 DNA is TGTGCCAGCAGTAGCACGGATACAGATTACAATGAGCAGTTCTTC. The chain has TRBV2 and TRBJ2-1; D is ambiguous. This CDR3 is 15 amino acids long. Per germline, CDR1 SNHLY and CDR2 FYNNEI. V was pared by 5 bases and J by 4 bases, with 15 bases between.

The chain has TRBV30 and TRBJ1-2, with 9 bases lining up with TRBD1. The CDR3 contains 14 residues. Trimming at V came to 2 bases and at J to 5 bases, leaving 6 bases not matched to a gene. Germline V gene lookup returns CDR1 GTSNPN and CDR2 SVGIG (reference sequence). This CDR3 is CAWSHDRGNYGYTF. CDR3 in DNA: TGTGCCTGGAGTCATGACAGGGGGAATTATGGCTACACCTTC.

The chain couples TRBV20-1 to TRBJ1-1; the D is unclear. CDR1 is DFQATT, CDR2 SNEGSKA, per germline (reference sequence). CDR3 size: 10 residues. Trimming stripped 6 bases from V and 5 bases from J, with 7 bases between. The CDR3 sequence is CSAPRTEAFF. CDR3 in DNA: TGCAGTGCCCCGAGGACTGAAGCTTTCTTT.

This chain uses TRBV5-1 with TRBJ1-3; the D is unclear. V was pared by 3 bases and J by 0 bases, with 10 bases between. This CDR3 comprises 15 residues. The germline gives CDR1 SGHRS, CDR2 YFSETQ. CDR3 residues: CASSSAGYSGNTIYF. Here the CDR3 DNA reads TGCGCCAGCAGCTCCGCGGGGTACTCTGGAAACACCATATATTTT.

This clone was detected only a few times. The V and J genes are TRBV19 and TRBJ2-7; no clear D gene. Per germline, CDR1 LNHDA and CDR2 SQIVND (reference sequence). V lost 4 bases, J lost 2 bases, and 9 bases lay in between. The CDR3 runs 13 residues. The CDR3 is CASSRRETYEQYF. CDR3 DNA sequence: TGTGCCAGTAGTAGGAGAGAAACCTACGAGCAGTACTTC.

The chain has TRBV7-2 and TRBJ1-2, with 7 bases aligning to TRBD1. After removal of 1 base from V and 4 bases from J, the junction contained 6 bases not matched to a gene. CDR3 length: 15 residues. Germline CDR1 and CDR2: SGHTA and FQGNSA. The CDR3 coding sequence is TGTGCCAGCAGCTTAGACGGACAGGCGCGCTATGGCTACACCTTC. It yields the protein CASSLDGQARYGYTF.

The chain carries TRBV6-4 and TRBJ2-6; D uncertain. The CDR3 consists of 14 residues. Germline values: CDR1 MRHNA, CDR2 SNTAGT. With 4 bases removed from V and 2 bases from J, the gap between germline ends came to 6 bases. CDR3 region: CASSAGPGANVLTF. The CDR3 nucleotides read TGTGCCAGCAGTGCTGGGCCTGGGGCCAACGTCCTGACTTTC.